The 8 T cell receptor beta chains presented below share a single source sample, sequenced in a study of cytomegalovirus exposure and HLA in healthy donors. The PCR ran on 60 Vbeta and 13 Jbeta primers. Measured with immunoSEQ multiplex PCR; TCRdb has only the in-frame clones, and not every one. The data show roughly 150,000 clones, 60% to 80% seen once. Source material: PBMCs. Receptors were obtained from a woman between 40 and 50 years old in good health and CMV-seronegative.

This chain connects TRBV7-9 to TRBJ2-3, with TRBD2 matching over 14 bases. Per germline, CDR1 SEHNR and CDR2 FQNEAQ (reference sequence). CDR3 length: 18 residues. Germline trimming cut 5 bases from V and 2 bases from J; bases unmatched to any gene: 9. CDR3 coding DNA: TGTGCCAGCAGCCCCGGGACTAGCGGGAGCCTTTCCACAGATACGCAGTATTTT. Protein: CASSPGTSGSLSTDTQYF.

Points on this clone: The junction shows a germline mismatch at one end, possibly a read error. V usage is TRBV7-2 and J usage is TRBJ2-7; D might be TRBD1 (7 bases). CDR1 SGHTA and CDR2 FQGNSA come from the germline V gene. The CDR3 contains 15 residues. The CDR3 sequence: CASSTRQGGDYDQYF. The CDR3 bases are TGTGCCAGCAGCACTCGACAGGGAGGCGACTACGACCAGTACTTC.

In this sample, this clone turned up a few times. The CDR3 bases are TGCGCCAGCAGCCAAGTAAGCGACCAAGAGACCCAGTACTTC. Protein product: CASSQVSDQETQYF. V usage is TRBV4-1 and J usage is TRBJ2-5; D ambiguous. Germline lookup yields CDR1 MGHRA and CDR2 YSYEKL. CDR3 length: 14 amino acids. V shed 1 base and J shed 0 bases, with 6 bases lying between them.

The V and J genes are TRBV11-1 and TRBJ2-3, with D perhaps TRBD1 (6 bases). This CDR3 is 16 amino acids long. Trimming stripped 1 base from V and 1 base from J, with 12 bases between. Per germline, CDR1 SGHAT and CDR2 FQDESV (reference sequence). The CDR3 DNA follows: TGTGCCAGCAGCTTAGTTCGCCGACAGGGCACAGATACGCAGTATTTT. Its translation is CASSLVRRQGTDTQYF.

The chain combines TRBV9 with TRBJ2-6; weak D call: TRBD1 (6 bases). The ends were cut back, 3 bases at V and 2 bases at J, with 15 bases in the middle. From germline, CDR1 is SGDLS and CDR2 YYNGEE. There are 17 residues in the CDR3. CDR3 amino acids: CASSAPLGGTGANVLTF. In nucleotides, the CDR3 is TGTGCCAGCAGCGCCCCCTTAGGGGGTACTGGGGCCAACGTCCTGACTTTC.

The chain links TRBV7-6 to TRBJ1-6, with D maybe TRBD1 (5 bases). V was clipped by 5 bases and J by 6 bases, with 11 bases between them. Germline values: CDR1 SGHVS, CDR2 FNYEAQ. CDR3 size: 14 residues. In nucleotides, the CDR3 is TGTGCCAGCAGCGCAGGGCGGGGTAATTCACCCCTCCACTTT. Translated: CASSAGRGNSPLHF.

This chain connects TRBV5-1 to TRBJ1-2; 7 bases line up with TRBD1. Germline-derived CDR1 and CDR2 are SGHRS and YFSETQ. The junction had 6 bases not matched to a gene; V was cut back by 0 bases and J by 1 base. The CDR3 contains 16 residues. CDR3 region: CASSLGARGSNYGYTF. The DNA of the CDR3 is TGCGCCAGCAGCTTGGGGGCCAGGGGGAGTAACTATGGCTACACCTTC.

The chain uses TRBV7-9 and TRBJ2-2; 10 bases align to TRBD1. The V and J ends lost 8 bases and 2 bases, in that order; junction bases with no gene match: 2. The CDR3 spans 14 residues. Germline V gives CDR1 SEHNR, CDR2 FQNEAQ (reference sequence). CDR3 DNA sequence: TGTGCCAGCGGGACAGGGGTCAACACCGGGGAGCTGTTTTTT. This codes for CASGTGVNTGELFF.